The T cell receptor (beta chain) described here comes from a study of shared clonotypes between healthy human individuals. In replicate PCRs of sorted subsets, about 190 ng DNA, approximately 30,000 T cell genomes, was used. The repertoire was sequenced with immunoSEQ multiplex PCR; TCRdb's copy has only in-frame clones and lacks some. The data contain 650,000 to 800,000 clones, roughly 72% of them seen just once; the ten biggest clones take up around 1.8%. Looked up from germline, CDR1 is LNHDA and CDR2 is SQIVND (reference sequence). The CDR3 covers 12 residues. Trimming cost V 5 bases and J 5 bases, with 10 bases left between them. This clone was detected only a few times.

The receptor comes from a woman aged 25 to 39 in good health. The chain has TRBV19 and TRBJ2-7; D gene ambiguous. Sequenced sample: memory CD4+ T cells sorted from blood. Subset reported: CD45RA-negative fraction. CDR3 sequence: CASSPGVDEQYF. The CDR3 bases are TGTGCCAGTAGTCCTGGAGTCGACGAGCAGTACTTC.